Listed below are T cell receptor beta chains from one sample, sequenced in a study of blood T cell repertoires in COVID-19. Produced via immunoSEQ multiplex PCR; TCRdb's table is partial and in-frame only. The sample contains about 300,000 clones, 83% of which appear only once. Sample: peripheral blood. The origin of the receptors is a woman in her fifties or sixties who had recovered from COVID-19. The CDR3 runs from the conserved cysteine through the conserved F or W. Size tells how often a clone was seen (once, few, many) or the class of an expanded clone, and some rows leave it out.

len: 18
abundance: -
v_gene: TRBV5-1
CDR3aa: CASSPTGTSGGSTDTQYF

len: 13
abundance: -
v_gene: TRBV5-1
CDR3aa: CASSRQTDETQYF

len: 16
abundance: -
v_gene: TRBV7-3
CDR3aa: CASSDGGQGTTDTQYF

len: 13
abundance: -
v_gene: TRBV5-8
CDR3aa: CASGGTGAQPQHF

len: 14
abundance: -
v_gene: TRBV9
CDR3aa: CASSELASAGELFF

len: 16
abundance: -
v_gene: TRBV4-3
CDR3aa: CASSQAEGTGYEKLFF

len: 14
abundance: once
v_gene: TRBV27
CDR3aa: CASSFGRGWYEQYF

len: 14
abundance: few
v_gene: TRBV6-5
CDR3aa: CASSQQSSNQPQHF

len: 15
abundance: -
v_gene: TRBV6-6
CDR3aa: CASSYSGGVGNTIYF

len: 14
abundance: -
v_gene: TRBV5-1
CDR3aa: CASSSKTGRETQYF

len: 14
abundance: -
v_gene: TRBV2
CDR3aa: CASNPTGGGYGYTF

len: 14
abundance: once
v_gene: TRBV6-5
CDR3aa: CASSRDTIAYEQYF

len: 12
abundance: -
v_gene: TRBV28
CDR3aa: CASSLSEETQYF

len: 14
abundance: -
v_gene: TRBV3-1/TRBV3-2
CDR3aa: CASSQDGGDWGYTF

len: 18
abundance: -
v_gene: TRBV5-1
CDR3aa: CASSLAWQGATNTGELFF

len: 13
abundance: -
v_gene: TRBV2
CDR3aa: CASSEPRGGELFF

len: 14
abundance: -
v_gene: TRBV29-1
CDR3aa: CSVDRGFDQETQYF